The sample holds a few counts of the clone carrying this T cell receptor beta chain. Its antigen is not identified. The sample belongs to a study of CD8 T cells in ankylosing spondylitis. Study outcomes and limitations: Earlier work had already found some motif variants in reactive arthritis synovial fluid and blood. Reportedly, matched ankylosing spondylitis synovial fluid was significantly enriched for disease-linked clones. A motif in TCR beta, a set of under ten highly homologous variants, appeared characteristic of ankylosing spondylitis blood.

The V gene lost 6 bases and the J gene lost 1 base, with 10 bases spanning the gap. The CDR3 runs to 13 residues. Germline CDR1 and CDR2: DFQATT and SNEGSKA (reference sequence). MiXCR was run by TCRdb on the 5' RACE reads, yielding one entry per CDR3 protein. The profile shows roughly 200,000 distinct CDR3 sequences, 13% of them singletons. The sample comprised blood, either unsorted or a sorted T cell fraction (not recorded which). This sequence originates from a male donor with ankylosing spondylitis or in good health (not recorded which). The chain combines TRBV20-1 with TRBJ1-5, with D hard to call. Here the CDR3 DNA reads TGCAGTGCCTCGGACGGAAGCAATCAGCCCCAGCATTTT. Translating gives CSASDGSNQPQHF.